The entry below gives a single T cell receptor (beta chain) sequence along with its context. Generated by immunoSEQ multiplex PCR, the TCRdb table keeps only in-frame clones and is missing some. The sample includes more than 75,000 clones, around 90% of them seen just once. The data are from a study of blood T cell repertoires in COVID-19. Study context: PBMCs, B-cell-depleted T cells, or T cells were the source of the cDNA or gDNA that made up the material.

The CDR3 extends over 17 amino acids. The sequence was obtained from a man aged 45-65 years with acute or convalescent COVID-19. The J gene is TRBJ2-3, the V gene TRBV21-1; TRBD2 is taken as the D call from the table, unchecked against the DNA. TRBV21-1 is a pseudogene. Sequenced material: peripheral blood. The CDR3 loop reads CASSKPKTSLGGDTQYF. The CDR3 nucleotides are TGTGCCAGCAGCAAGCCTAAGACCTCACTGGGGGGAGATACGCAGTATTTT.